The 31 T cell receptor beta chains presented below share a single source sample, sequenced in a study of blood T cell repertoires in COVID-19. TCRdb keeps only in-frame clones here, not all; method: immunoSEQ multiplex PCR. The table records roughly 250,000 clones, roughly 86% of them present only once. The sequenced material came from PBMCs or T cells enriched from blood (not recorded which). The source of these receptors is a woman between 40 and 55 years old with acute COVID-19.

This chain links TRBV12-3 or TRBV12-4 with TRBJ1-5, with D uncertain. Trimming removed 4 bases at V and 4 bases at J, with 8 bases between. The CDR3 loop spans 13 amino acids. The CDR3 region is CASSSPGNQPQHF. For the CDR3, the DNA is TGTGCCAGCAGTTCCCCGGGGAATCAGCCCCAGCATTTT.

The chain carries TRBV5-1 and TRBJ1-1; no definite D call. CDR1 is SGHRS, CDR2 YFSETQ, per germline. The V end was cut by 2 bases, the J end by 4 bases, with 18 bases between. The CDR3 runs to 16 residues. CDR3 DNA sequence: TGCGCCAGCAGCTTAGAGCAGGCGGGTTTGGGCACTGAAGCTTTCTTT. Translation: CASSLEQAGLGTEAFF.

The gene calls are TRBV21-1 and TRBJ2-2; the D call in the table, TRBD2, was not verified against the DNA. TRBV21-1 is noted as a pseudogene. The CDR3 is made up of 23 amino acids. The CDR3 is CASSKAPGQGAFTSGRAGGELFF. The CDR3 region has the DNA TGTGCCAGCAGCAAAGCCCCGGGACAGGGGGCTTTTACTAGCGGGAGGGCCGGCGGGGAGCTGTTTTTT.

In this sample, this clone turned up a few times. The genes are TRBV6-5 and TRBJ2-7, with 12 bases lining up with TRBD2. The germline gives CDR1 MNHEY, CDR2 SVGAGI. V dropped 6 bases and J dropped 6; count of bases not matched to a gene: 9. CDR3 length: 15 residues. CDR3 residues: CASSRGLAGASEQYF. CDR3 nucleotides: TGTGCCAGCAGCCGGGGACTAGCGGGTGCCAGCGAGCAGTACTTC.

The chain couples TRBV3-1 (or the pseudogene TRBV3-2) to TRBJ2-2; D possibly corresponds to TRBD2 (5 bases). V lost 4 bases, J lost 8 bases, and 11 bases lay in between. Germline V CDR1 and CDR2: LGHDT, YNNKEL (reference sequence). This CDR3 region has 13 residues. The CDR3 nucleotides are TGTGCCAGCAGCCCGGGATTCGGGGGGGAGCTGTTTTTT. It specifies CASSPGFGGELFF.

The rearrangement uses TRBV7-3 and TRBJ1-6; possibly TRBD1 for D (6 bases). CDR1 and CDR2 (germline): SGHTA, FQGTGA. Trimming left V 5 bases short and J 8 bases short, with 16 bases between. This CDR3 is 15 amino acids long. CDR3 loop: CASSLLGAEDSPLHF. CDR3 DNA sequence: TGTGCCAGCAGCCTTTTGGGGGCAGAGGATTCACCCCTCCACTTT.

The chain uses TRBV12-5 and TRBJ1-2, with 8 bases matching TRBD1. The CDR3 loop spans 11 amino acids. V was pared by 6 bases and J by 6 bases, with 0 bases of the junction left unmatched. Germline CDR1 is LGHNT and CDR2 is FRNRAP. Here the CDR3 reads CASGTGDGYTF. Here the CDR3 DNA reads TGTGCTAGTGGGACAGGGGATGGCTACACCTTC.

This clone was detected once. The chain joins TRBV5-4 to TRBJ2-3, with D possibly being TRBD1 (7 bases). Germline V gene data show CDR1 as SGHNT and CDR2 as YYREEE (reference sequence). The CDR3 contains 15 residues. Trimming removed 0 bases at V and 6 bases at J, with 14 bases between. CDR3 protein: CASSLEGRGRDTQYF. The CDR3 nucleotides read TGTGCCAGCAGCTTGGAGGGCAGGGGGAGGGATACGCAGTATTTT.

CDR3 amino acids: CASSSSRNEQFF. CDR3 nucleotides: TGTGCCAGCAGCTCGTCCCGCAATGAGCAGTTCTTC. The gene calls are TRBV11-3 and TRBJ2-1; D is unresolved. The germline V gene encodes CDR1 SGHNT and CDR2 YENEEA. V shed 4 bases and J shed 6 bases, with 7 bases lying between them. CDR3 length: 12 amino acids. The whole variable domain, filled in from reference TRBV11-3 and TRBJ2-1, reads EAGVVQSPRYKIIEKKQPVAFWCNPISGHNTLYWYLQNLGQGPELLIRYENEEAVDDSQLPKDRFSAERLKGVDSTLKIQPAELGDSAVYLCASSSSRNEQFFGPGTRLTVL.

The chain links TRBV20-1 to TRBJ2-1; 11 bases align to TRBD2. Germline CDR1 DFQATT, CDR2 SNEGSKA (reference sequence). The CDR3 has 15 amino acids. With 3 bases clipped from V and 9 bases from J, the junction kept 10 bases outside the gene matches. This CDR3 reads CSASSSSGRRGEQFF. The CDR3, as DNA: TGCAGTGCTAGTTCTTCTAGCGGGAGGAGGGGTGAGCAGTTCTTC.

This clone is a singleton in its sample. This may come from a read error, since a much larger clone is one base off. The same CDR3 arises from other DNA sequences in this sample as well. The chain has TRBV5-1 and TRBJ2-3; 7 nucleotides align to TRBD1. The length of the CDR3 is 15 residues. Germline V lookup: CDR1 SGHRS, CDR2 YFSETQ. The CDR3 reads CASQDLGQRTDTQYF. CDR3 coding DNA: TGTGCCAGCCAAGATTTGGGACAGCGCACAGATACGCAGTATTTT.

J is TRBJ1-2 and V is TRBV5-1; TRBD1 agrees at 7 bases. The V gene end was trimmed by 3 bases and the J gene end by 0 bases; junction bases not matched to a gene: 11. The CDR3 has 17 amino acids. The germline gives CDR1 SGHRS, CDR2 YFSETQ. The CDR3 DNA reads as TGCGCCAGCAGCTCGCCGGGACAGACAACTTCTAACTATGGCTACACCTTC. It specifies CASSSPGQTTSNYGYTF.

The chain has TRBV27 and TRBJ1-2, with TRBD1 identical over 9 bases. The V gene end was trimmed by 5 bases and the J gene end by 3 bases; junction bases not matched to a gene: 19. CDR1 is MNHEY and CDR2 is SMNVEV in the germline V gene (reference sequence). This CDR3 contains 19 residues. The CDR3 sequence: CASSPIPWTGEGEDYGYTF. CDR3 DNA sequence: TGTGCCAGCAGTCCTATCCCCTGGACAGGGGAGGGTGAGGACTATGGCTACACCTTC.

This clone was counted only a few times. The chain recombines TRBV2 with TRBJ2-2, with D perhaps matching TRBD1 (6 bases). Per germline, CDR1 SNHLY and CDR2 FYNNEI. Trimming shortened V by 5 bases and J by 1 base, and 8 bases separated the two germline ends. The CDR3 has 14 residues. The CDR3 loop reads CASSMTGNTGELFF. The CDR3 nucleotides read TGTGCCAGCAGTATGACAGGGAACACCGGGGAGCTGTTTTTT.

This rearrangement joins TRBV29-1 to TRBJ1-2; TRBD1 matches 7 bases. This CDR3 has 11 amino acids. Germline V gives CDR1 SQVTM, CDR2 ANQGSEA. The V and J ends lost 6 bases and 8 bases, in that order; junction bases with no gene match: 6. The CDR3 DNA reads TGCAGCGTCGACAGGGCGGCGGGCTACACCTTC. The encoded protein is CSVDRAAGYTF. The whole variable domain, filled in from reference TRBV29-1 and TRBJ1-2, reads SAVISQKPSRDICQRGTSLTIQCQVDSQVTMMFWYRQQPGQSLTLIATANQGSEATYESGFVIDKFPISRPNLTFSTLTVSNMSPEDSSIYLCSVDRAAGYTFGSGTRLTVV.

The chain has TRBV2 and TRBJ2-7; possible D gene TRBD2, 7 bases. CDR1 SNHLY and CDR2 FYNNEI come from the germline V gene. The V gene lost 5 bases and the J gene lost 5 bases, with 13 bases spanning the gap. CDR3 length: 13 residues. CDR3 sequence: CASSIGGVDEQYF. The CDR3 bases are TGTGCCAGCAGTATAGGGGGGGTTGACGAGCAGTACTTC.

The V gene is TRBV5-6, the J gene TRBJ2-3; 9 positions match TRBD1. CDR3 length: 15 amino acids. The V and J ends lost 4 bases and 2 bases, in that order; junction bases with no gene match: 5. Looked up from germline, CDR1 is SGHDT and CDR2 is YYEEEE. The CDR3 protein is CASSGWDRDTDTQYF. Here the CDR3 DNA reads TGTGCCAGCAGCGGGTGGGACAGGGACACAGATACGCAGTATTTT.

The chain is built from TRBV11-3 and TRBJ2-3; TRBD2 matches at 9 bases. Germline CDR1 and CDR2: SGHNT and YENEEA. The V gene end was trimmed by 7 bases and the J gene end by 5 bases; junction bases not matched to a gene: 10. The CDR3 has 15 residues. The CDR3 bases are TGTGCCAGCATCCAGGGAGATAGCGGGGGAGATACGCAGTATTTT. Protein sequence: CASIQGDSGGDTQYF.

The J gene is TRBJ1-2, the V gene TRBV5-1; D perhaps matches TRBD1 (6 bases). Germline CDR1 is SGHRS and CDR2 is YFSETQ. This CDR3 is built from 14 residues. The ends were cut back, 3 bases at V and 8 bases at J, with 17 bases in the middle. CDR3 region: CASSSGQGFGGYTF. Written as DNA, the CDR3 is TGCGCCAGCAGCTCCGGGCAGGGGTTTGGAGGCTACACCTTC. Supplemented by reference TRBV5-1 and TRBJ1-2, the full variable domain reads KAGVTQTPRYLIKTRGQQVTLSCSPISGHRSVSWYQQTPGQGLQFLFEYFSETQRNKGNFPGRFSGRQFSNSRSEMNVSTLELGDSALYLCASSSGQGFGGYTFGSGTRLTVV.

The chain uses TRBV5-4 and TRBJ1-2, with a weak D call TRBD1 (5 bases). Trimming took 4 bases from V and 3 from J, leaving 10 bases between them. CDR1 SGHNT and CDR2 YYREEE come from the germline V gene (reference sequence). The CDR3 length is 13 residues. The DNA of the CDR3 is TGTGCCAGCAGCCAGGCAGGGTACTATGGCTACACCTTC. It yields the protein CASSQAGYYGYTF.

As DNA, the CDR3 is TGTGCCAGTAGTATAGGGCAGGGGAGCTCTGGAAACACCATATATTTT. It encodes CASSIGQGSSGNTIYF. This chain links TRBV19 with TRBJ1-3; D may be TRBD1 (6 bases). The CDR3 totals 16 residues. Germline values: CDR1 LNHDA, CDR2 SQIVND (reference sequence). V lost 1 base and J lost 0, with 10 bases in between.

The J gene is TRBJ1-2, the V gene TRBV10-1, with unresolved D. CDR1 and CDR2 from the germline V gene are WNHNN and SYGVQD (reference sequence). The CDR3 sequence is 13 residues long. Trimming took off 0 bases at V and 4 bases at J, with 6 bases between the two ends. CDR3: CASSESSFYGYTF. CDR3 in DNA: TGCGCCAGCAGTGAGTCAAGCTTCTATGGCTACACCTTC.

This clone was counted a single time. The chain has TRBV14 and TRBJ2-7; weak D call: TRBD1 (6 bases). Germline V gene sequence: CDR1 SGHDN, CDR2 FVKESK. This CDR3 is built from 17 residues. Trimming stripped 2 bases from V and 4 bases from J, with 21 bases between. CDR3 nucleotides: TGTGCCAGCAGCCAAATCCCTTCCTGGGGCCAGGGGTACGAGCAGTACTTC. This gives the protein CASSQIPSWGQGYEQYF.

V is TRBV5-6 and J is TRBJ1-6, with D tentatively TRBD1 (5 bases). This CDR3 is 16 amino acids long. V lost 4 bases and J lost 0, with 11 bases in between. Germline values: CDR1 SGHDT, CDR2 YYEEEE. The CDR3 loop reads CASSVDSHSYNSPLHF. The DNA for the CDR3 is TGTGCCAGCAGCGTCGACAGCCACTCCTATAATTCACCCCTCCACTTT.

This rearrangement joins TRBV11-2 to TRBJ2-1; the D is unclear. Germline-derived CDR1 and CDR2 are SGHAT and FQNNGV. V was trimmed by 0 bases and J by 8 bases, leaving 8 bases between them. The CDR3 spans 13 residues. The CDR3 DNA reads as TGTGCCAGCAGCTTAGAAAGTAGCCATGAGCAGTTCTTC. It codes for CASSLESSHEQFF.

The V gene is TRBV19, the J gene TRBJ1-5; a weak D match, TRBD1 (6 bases). Deletions cut 4 bases from V and 2 bases from J, with 9 bases between. CDR3 length equals 14 residues. Germline-derived CDR1 and CDR2 are LNHDA and SQIVND (reference sequence). The CDR3 sequence is CASSNRDGNQPQHF. CDR3 DNA: TGTGCCAGTAGTAACAGGGACGGCAATCAGCCCCAGCATTTT.

This clone was counted a single time. Other DNA sequences from this sample encode an identical CDR3 as well. This chain uses TRBV7-6 with TRBJ2-5; no reliable D call. V was pared by 0 bases and J by 4 bases, with 3 bases between. This CDR3 contains 12 residues. Germline assignment: CDR1 SGHVS and CDR2 FNYEAQ. The CDR3 spells CASSLAGETQYF. CDR3 coding DNA: TGTGCCAGCAGCTTAGCCGGAGAGACCCAGTACTTC.

This clone was detected only a few times. The chain has TRBV7-3 and TRBJ2-5; D might be TRBD1 (5 bases). The CDR3 has 12 amino acids. CDR1 SGHTA and CDR2 FQGTGA come from the germline V gene. The ends were cut back, 5 bases at V and 8 bases at J, with 12 bases in the middle. CDR3 sequence reads: CASSPYRKTQYF. As DNA, the CDR3 is TGTGCCAGCAGCCCGTACAGGAAAACCCAGTACTTC.

V gene TRBV5-1 combines with J gene TRBJ1-6; the D is unclear. This CDR3 is 16 amino acids long. From germline, CDR1 is SGHRS and CDR2 YFSETQ. The V end was cut by 0 bases, the J end by 4 bases, with 11 bases between. The CDR3 protein is CASSLAGSTYNSPLHF. The CDR3 nucleotides are TGCGCCAGCAGCTTGGCCGGTTCAACTTATAATTCACCCCTCCACTTT.

The chain links TRBV5-5 to TRBJ1-1; tentative D call: TRBD1 (6 bases). V shed 4 bases and J shed 3 bases, with 7 bases lying between them. The CDR3 totals 12 residues. Per germline, CDR1 SGHKS and CDR2 YYEKEE (reference sequence). The CDR3 coding sequence is TGTGCCAGCAGCCAGGGGCACACTGAAGCTTTCTTT. This codes for CASSQGHTEAFF.

This clone was observed a single time. In nucleotides, the CDR3 is TGTGCCAGCAGCTTGGGACGACAGCTGGGGGAGACCCAGTACTTC. It encodes CASSLGRQLGETQYF. The chain has TRBV5-8 and TRBJ2-5, with D perhaps TRBD1 (5 bases). Germline CDR1 is SGHTS and CDR2 is YDEGEE. V was pared by 0 bases and J by 5 bases, with 14 bases between. The CDR3 sequence is 15 residues long.